Listed below are T cell receptor beta chains from one sample, sequenced in a study of cytomegalovirus exposure and HLA in healthy donors. The assay was immunoSEQ multiplex PCR, and TCRdb's table has in-frame clones only and misses some. The repertoire holds more than 200,000 clones, with almost 70% as singletons. The sample comprised PBMCs. Source of these receptors: a man aged 35 to 55 in good health and CMV-seropositive. Each CDR3 is given without its conserved first and last residue.

TRBJ2-5	TRBV4-1	ASSQGRETQY
TRBJ1-6	TRBV11-2	ASSLSGGRGDSPLH
TRBJ1-1	TRBV19	ASSRTATEAF
TRBJ2-7	TRBV6-5	ASTRDRVGEQY
TRBJ2-1	TRBV2	ASSVDVGLDEQF
TRBJ2-2	TRBV2	ASSARFTTTGELF
TRBJ2-3	TRBV19	ASSIRASGSDTQY
TRBJ2-7	TRBV9	ASSGGQGRAYEQY
TRBJ1-6	TRBV19	ASSQRESPLH
TRBJ1-1	TRBV7-2	ASSFTTDYTEAF
TRBJ2-1	TRBV11-2	ASSLEVQGAF
TRBJ2-3	TRBV6-1	ASSALAGGQDTQY
TRBJ2-2	TRBV19	ATRQGNTGELF
TRBJ2-1	TRBV4-3	ASSQARWSSYNEQF
TRBJ1-2	TRBV5-4	ASSPMGGLYGYT
TRBJ1-2	TRBV28	ASRPGYRGAPNGYT
TRBJ1-1	TRBV4-1	ASSQAGQGTNTEAF
TRBJ1-5	TRBV6-1	ASSPQGNQPQH
TRBJ2-5	TRBV6-5	ASRGTMGTQY
TRBJ1-4	TRBV18	ASSPRGDEKLF
TRBJ1-1	TRBV25-1	ASKLRGHTEAF
TRBJ2-5	TRBV5-1	ASRTGTSGEGETQY
TRBJ1-1	TRBV29-1	SVELGQGRTEAF
TRBJ2-2	TRBV5-6	ASKRGHSNTGELF
TRBJ2-5	TRBV7-9	ASSLTGEETQY
TRBJ1-3	TRBV29-1	SVERTVGGNTIY
TRBJ1-3	TRBV4-2	ASSQEVMTGGSGNTIY
TRBJ2-7	TRBV28	ASSSFYEQY
TRBJ1-5	TRBV11-3	ASSLKYVRGLQPQH
TRBJ1-5	TRBV6-4	ASSESTGGRSNQPQH
TRBJ2-5	TRBV11-2	ASSDRYRDSQETQY
TRBJ2-5	TRBV7-8	ASRDSGYQETQY
TRBJ2-1	TRBV27	ASSLLMRSGGSINEQF
TRBJ1-5	TRBV18	ASSQDRVYQPQH
TRBJ2-5	TRBV7-2	ASSLRMTSGGETQY
-	TRBV19	ASSISDSYEQY
TRBJ1-5	TRBV7-2	ASSFGQGRQPQH
TRBJ1-6	TRBV6-5	ASTRRENSPLH
TRBJ2-7	TRBV28	ASSSPGAGGKNEQY
TRBJ2-5	TRBV6-5	ASRGRGGVEETQY
TRBJ2-7	TRBV25-1	ASSGARTSGGAYEQY
TRBJ2-5	TRBV5-4	ASRGGGQETQY
TRBJ2-5	TRBV7-2	ASSSGEAGGEQETQY
TRBJ1-4	TRBV6-1	ASSSYSEKLF
TRBJ1-1	TRBV6-5	ASKQGATEAF
-	TRBV11-2	ASSLGLARYEQY
TRBJ1-1	TRBV7-2	ASSSTRGQRTEAF
TRBJ1-4	TRBV13	ASSLRQEIATNEKLF
TRBJ2-7	TRBV6-5	ASRSGSYEQY
TRBJ1-3	TRBV19	ASRTGLYSGNTIY
TRBJ1-1	TRBV7-6	ASSFMDKNTEAF
TRBJ2-5	TRBV11-2	ASSPQEVLEQY
TRBJ2-1	TRBV19	ASSIGPLENNEQF
TRBJ2-5	TRBV5-1	ASSNRGQGKGETQY
TRBJ1-1	TRBV7-9	SSSYYRGTNTEAF